The entry that follows covers one T cell receptor (beta chain) sequence. This clonotype showed up just a few times. Its antigen is not yet known. Base qualities were left out, and no much larger clone turns up one base away. Receptors were amplified or captured by PCR. The data were produced on an Illumina HiSeq 2500. Molecular barcoding was employed in the preparation of TCR libraries, with unique molecular identifiers being used to normalize TCRbeta repertoire quantification. TCRdb cleaned the public reads at Q25 with fastp, built clones with MiXCR and kept in-frame beta chains. One record per CDR3 amino acid sequence lists the most common genes and DNA. The sample table contains about 600,000 distinct CDR3 sequences; only one count was recorded for 13% of them. The ten largest clonotypes hold around 2.2% of the sample. Relative to germline, V is 5 bases shorter and J is 3 bases shorter, with 17 bases between their ends. Counted from cysteine to phenylalanine, this CDR3 has 15 amino acids. The only DNA kept is the CDR3, 45 bases in frame from the first base.

The data originate from a study of T-cell reconstitution after alpha-beta-depleted transplantation in children (dated by TCRdb to the mid-2010s). In the study overall: T-cell immune reconstitution after TCRalphabeta/CD19-depleted allogeneic hematopoietic cell transplantation in children was quantitatively tracked in the study by means of TCR repertoire profiling.

On the study overall, not on this receptor specifically: Apparently early alphabetaT-cell count recovery about two months after transplant reportedly relied on only several hundred rapidly expanded clones derived from non-depleted graft cells. In some patients, the high TCRbeta diversity seen at day 60 was put down to recipient T cells and intrathymic progenitors that had survived conditioning. Over the following months the frequencies of hyperexpanded clones went down, and after one year T-cell counts and TCRbeta diversity were mostly credited to newly produced T cells.

Reading the label with the study, this specimen's treatment or condition is: allogeneic hematopoietic cell transplantation with graft depleted of TCRalphabeta T cells and CD19 B cells. TCRalphabeta/CD19-depleted allogeneic hematopoietic cell grafts were given to the transplant recipients, all of whom were children. Sequenced material: PBMCs, mostly from graft donor cells, taken 360 days after TCRalphabeta/CD19-depleted stem cell transplant. The TCR originated in a male patient aged 10 to 17 who had a stem cell transplant for acute myeloid leukemia, so the T cells may come from the graft donor. Recombination linked TRBV12-3 or TRBV12-4 to TRBJ2-7; the D segment could be TRBD1, given 6 matching bases. For the CDR3, the sequence is CASSPSGVIGYEQYF. The DNA sequence is TGTGCCAGCAGTCCCTCAGGGGTTATTGGCTACGAGCAGTACTTC.